This T cell receptor beta chain was observed in a study of OX40 agonist ivuxolimab in advanced cancers. For the study at large: Recorded diagnoses for dose-escalation patients were hepatocellular carcinoma, melanoma, renal cell or head and neck cancer.

Sequenced by immunoSEQ multiplex PCR; TCRdb stores in-frame clones only, minus some. The sample has approximately 31,000 clones, roughly 90% seen once. Trimming removed 1 base at V and 2 bases at J, with 14 bases between. CDR1 and CDR2 (germline): SGDLS, YYNGEE. The CDR3 runs to 16 residues. This sequence was found in an adult with an advanced solid tumor such as melanoma, head and neck, liver or kidney cancer. Sample: CD4+ or CD8+ T cells sorted from blood, taken in a trial of the OX40 agonist ivuxolimab. V and J are TRBV9 and TRBJ2-3; D might be TRBD1 or TRBD2, each matching 6 bases. The CDR3 region is CASSVRGDTDTDTQYF. The DNA of the CDR3 is TGTGCCAGCAGCGTAAGGGGGGACACCGACACAGATACGCAGTATTTT.